Listed below are T cell receptor beta chains from one sample, sequenced in a study of cytomegalovirus exposure and HLA in healthy donors. TCRdb's copy holds only in-frame clones and misses some; the assay was immunoSEQ multiplex PCR. This sample carries approximately 150,000 clones, 75% to 85% of them seen once, and the ten largest clones take about 13%. The sequencing sample was made of PBMCs. These receptors all come from a woman aged 45-60 years in good health and CMV-seronegative. CDR3s include the opening cysteine and the closing phenylalanine or tryptophan. Fields, in order: CDR3 DNA, CDR3 protein, CDR3 length, D gene, clone size, V gene, J gene. A D gene is named only where the DNA matches it firmly. The size field is filled for only some rows; it gives once, few, many or a size class.

TGTGCCAGCAGCTTACAGGGACAGGGGGCGGATGAAGCTTTCTTT	CASSLQGQGADEAFF	15	TRBD1	once	TRBV7-3	TRBJ1-1
TGTGCCAGCAGCTTGGTAGTCTTAGCGAACACCGGGGAGCTGTTTTTT	CASSLVVLANTGELFF	16	NA	NA	TRBV5-6	TRBJ2-2
TGTGCCAGCAGCTGGGACAGGGACAATCAGCCCCAGCATTTT	CASSWDRDNQPQHF	14	TRBD1	NA	TRBV7-4	TRBJ1-5
TGTGCCAGCAGCTCTAACAGGGGGCCGACAGATACGCAGTATTTT	CASSSNRGPTDTQYF	15	TRBD1	NA	TRBV7-2	TRBJ2-3
TGTGCCAGCAGCTTATCAGGCGCGGAGACCCAGTACTTC	CASSLSGAETQYF	13	NA	NA	TRBV5-6	TRBJ2-5
TGTGCCAGTAGTTCGACAGGGGACACTGAAGCTTTCTTT	CASSSTGDTEAFF	13	TRBD1	NA	TRBV19	TRBJ1-1
TGTGCCAGCAGCGTAGCTTTGAATCAGGGAGGGTATACGCAGTATTTT	CASSVALNQGGYTQYF	16	TRBD2	few	TRBV9	TRBJ2-3
TGTGCCAGCAGCTTAAGCAGACAGGGGGCGCTTTCGGGGGCCAACGTCCTGACTTTC	CASSLSRQGALSGANVLTF	19	TRBD1	NA	TRBV7-9	TRBJ2-6
TGCGCCAGCAGAAAAGGGGGCTTCGACACCAACAATGAGCAGTTCTTC	CASRKGGFDTNNEQFF	16	TRBD1	NA	TRBV10-1	TRBJ2-1
TGCGCCAGCAGCTCTTATGAGGTGAACACTGAAGCTTTCTTT	CASSSYEVNTEAFF	14	NA	NA	TRBV5-1	TRBJ1-1
TGTGCCAGCCAAATAGGACAGGGAGCCGTCGGTGAGCAGTTCTTC	CASQIGQGAVGEQFF	15	TRBD1	once	TRBV6-6	TRBJ2-1
TGCGCCAGCAGCCCCGCGACTAGCAGTTACGAGCAGTACTTC	CASSPATSSYEQYF	14	TRBD2	NA	TRBV4-3	TRBJ2-7
TGTGCCAGCAGCCCAACTAGCGGGGGGGCTGATACGCAGTATTTT	CASSPTSGGADTQYF	15	TRBD2	once	TRBV7-8	TRBJ2-3
TGTGCCAGCAGCACGGACAGGTTTTGTACGCAGTATTTT	CASSTDRFCTQYF	13	NA	once	TRBV21-1	TRBJ2-3
TGTGCCAGCAGCTTAGGTTGGCAAGAATACGAGCAGTACTTC	CASSLGWQEYEQYF	14	NA	NA	TRBV11-2	TRBJ2-7
TGTGCCAGCAGCGGGGGGGACACAGATACGCAGTATTTT	CASSGGDTDTQYF	13	TRBD2	NA	TRBV7-3	TRBJ2-3
TGTGCCAGCAGCTTGGGGACAGGGAAAACGGAGGTGCAGTACTTC	CASSLGTGKTEVQYF	15	TRBD1	once	TRBV5-4	TRBJ2-7
TGTGCCAGCTCACGGAGGGCTGCAGCCTACGAGCAGTACTTC	CASSRRAAAYEQYF	14	NA	NA	TRBV18	TRBJ2-7
TGTGCCAGCAGCTTACTCGGACAGGGAGCTTTCTTT	CASSLLGQGAFF	12	TRBD1	NA	TRBV7-9	TRBJ1-1
TGCGCCAGCAGCCAAGAGGCGGGGTATGGCTACACCTTC	CASSQEAGYGYTF	13	NA	NA	TRBV4-3	TRBJ1-2
TGTGCCAGCAGTTTGCAGGGGGTGCAAACTGAAGCTTTCTTT	CASSLQGVQTEAFF	14	TRBD1	once	TRBV28	TRBJ1-1
TGTGCCAGCAGCTCCCTCAGGGGACCCGCAGATACGCAGTATTTT	CASSSLRGPADTQYF	15	NA	once	TRBV9	TRBJ2-3
TGTGCCAGTAGTATCCCAGCGGGGGGACCCGGGGAGCTGTTTTTT	CASSIPAGGPGELFF	15	TRBD2	NA	TRBV19	TRBJ2-2
TGTGCCAGCAGTTCCCGGGAGGTGGCCTACAATGAGCAGTTCTTC	CASSSREVAYNEQFF	15	TRBD2	NA	TRBV7-2	TRBJ2-1
TGTGCCATCAGTGAGGGGACAGGGAACTATGGCTACACCTTC	CAISEGTGNYGYTF	14	TRBD1	NA	TRBV10-3	TRBJ1-2
TGTGCCAGCAGTGAAGAACAGCTTAATTCACCCCTCCACTTT	CASSEEQLNSPLHF	14	NA	NA	TRBV2	TRBJ1-6
TGTGCTAGTGTCCTGAGCCTGTACTCCTACGAGCAGTACTTC	CASVLSLYSYEQYF	14	NA	NA	TRBV12-5	TRBJ2-7
TGTGCCAGCAGCTCCACAGGGGGACCTAATGAAAAACTGTTTTTT	CASSSTGGPNEKLFF	15	TRBD1	NA	TRBV7-2	TRBJ1-4
TGTGCCAGCAGTAACACAGGGGACCCACTCTCTTCTGGAAACACCATATATTTT	CASSNTGDPLSSGNTIYF	18	TRBD1	NA	TRBV5-5	TRBJ1-3
TGTGCCAGCAGCTTAGGGCCCACCGGCTACACCTTC	CASSLGPTGYTF	12	NA	NA	TRBV7-2	TRBJ1-2
TGTGCCAGCAGTGAAGCGACAGAGAACACCGGGGAGCTGTTTTTT	CASSEATENTGELFF	15	NA	NA	TRBV6-1	TRBJ2-2
TGTGCCAGCAGCTTTAGCAGCCACAATGAGCAGTTCTTC	CASSFSSHNEQFF	13	NA	NA	TRBV7-8	TRBJ2-1
TGTGCCAGCAGCTTGGGACTAGTGGAGTGCGAGCAGTTCTTC	CASSLGLVECEQFF	14	TRBD2	NA	TRBV7-9	TRBJ2-1
TGTGCCAGCAGCTTGGGGGGGGGATACACTGAAGCTTTCTTT	CASSLGGGYTEAFF	14	NA	NA	TRBV5-8	TRBJ1-1
TGTGCCAGCAGCCTCCGGGGTAGCGGGGATCAAGAGACCCAGTACTTC	CASSLRGSGDQETQYF	16	TRBD2	NA	TRBV11-2	TRBJ2-5
TGTGCCAGCACTAACCCGAGACAGGGGACCCACGAGCAGTACTTC	CASTNPRQGTHEQYF	15	TRBD1	NA	TRBV27	TRBJ2-7
TGTGCCAGCAGCTGGGACACAAGGAACACTGAAGCTTTCTTT	CASSWDTRNTEAFF	14	NA	NA	TRBV7-2	TRBJ1-1
TGTGCCAGCCGGGGGGACAGGAACAATGAAGCTTTCTTT	CASRGDRNNEAFF	13	TRBD1	NA	TRBV28	TRBJ1-1
TGTGCCAGCAGTGGTAGTCGTACCTACGAGCAGTACTTC	CASSGSRTYEQYF	13	NA	NA	TRBV6-1	TRBJ2-7
TGTGCCAGCAGCTCCGGGACAGGTACCTACGAGCAGTACTTC	CASSSGTGTYEQYF	14	TRBD1	NA	TRBV7-2	TRBJ2-7
TGTGCCAGTAGTATCCCCGGTACAGGGGCTGGAAACACCATATATTTT	CASSIPGTGAGNTIYF	16	TRBD1	NA	TRBV19	TRBJ1-3
TGTGCCAGCAGCGTATCTGGGACAGCGAACACCGGGGAGCTGTTTTTT	CASSVSGTANTGELFF	16	TRBD1	once	TRBV9	TRBJ2-2
TGTGCCAGCCGGACAGGGGGCTATTCACCCCTCCACTTT	CASRTGGYSPLHF	13	TRBD1	many	TRBV6-6	TRBJ1-6
TGTGCCAGCAGCCCACCTGGACTAGCGGGAATCCGAGCTACGCAGTATTTT	CASSPPGLAGIRATQYF	17	TRBD2	NA	TRBV7-9	TRBJ2-3
TGTGCCAGCAGCTTGTGGGGAGGGGGGCTCAATCAGCCCCAGCATTTT	CASSLWGGGLNQPQHF	16	NA	NA	TRBV5-6	TRBJ1-5
TGTGCCAGCAGTGAGACAGGGGGCTCCTACGAGCAGTACTTC	CASSETGGSYEQYF	14	TRBD1	NA	TRBV6-5	TRBJ2-7
TGTGCCAGCTCACCACCGGGACAGAGCAATCAGCCCCAGCATTTT	CASSPPGQSNQPQHF	15	TRBD1	NA	TRBV18	TRBJ1-5
TGTGCCAGCAACTCCTTCTGGGGGGGGCTTATTGGGGAGCAGTTCTTC	CASNSFWGGLIGEQFF	16	NA	NA	TRBV5-5	TRBJ2-1
TGCAGCGTTACCGGACAGGGCAACTATGGCTACACCTTC	CSVTGQGNYGYTF	13	TRBD1	once	TRBV29-1	TRBJ1-2
TGTGCCAGCAGCCTGACGGGTTCCATGAACACTGAAGCTTTCTTT	CASSLTGSMNTEAFF	15	NA	once	TRBV5-5	TRBJ1-1
TGTGCCAGCAGCCAGGACAGGGGCTCACAGCCCCAGCATTTT	CASSQDRGSQPQHF	14	TRBD1	NA	TRBV7-2	TRBJ1-5
TGTGCCAGCAGCGTAGGGCAGGGAACCACAGATACGCAGTATTTT	CASSVGQGTTDTQYF	15	NA	NA	TRBV9	TRBJ2-3